Sequencing of this T cell receptor beta chain was carried out in a study of blood T cell repertoires in COVID-19. In the study overall: The study drew acute and convalescent COVID-19 samples from the United States, Italy and Spain. PBMCs, B-cell-depleted T cells, or T cells provided the cDNA or gDNA that made up the material.

Germline V gene lookup returns CDR1 SQVTM and CDR2 ANQGSEA. The V end was cut by 3 bases, the J end by 2 bases, with 20 bases between. The CDR3 runs to 16 residues. Per the original methods: The authors estimated nucleated cell counts from reference gene primer amplification. Using immunoSEQ multiplex PCR, the repertoire was profiled, and TCRdb retains in-frame clones only, with some absent. Clone size and the V and J calls come from that table; the DNA yielded D and trimming. This table holds about 260,000 clones, approximately 86% found once. What was sequenced was peripheral blood. This sequence joins TRBV29-1 and TRBJ2-7; TRBD1 might be the D (7 bases). The receptor's source is a woman aged 45-65 years who had recovered from COVID-19. This CDR3 reads CSVDTSGSRGAYEQYF. CDR3 nucleotides: TGCAGCGTTGATACATCGGGGAGCAGGGGGGCCTACGAGCAGTACTTC.